The 16 T cell receptor beta chains in this list originate from one sample, sequenced in a study of blood T cell repertoires in COVID-19. The table came from immunoSEQ multiplex PCR; TCRdb's copy has only in-frame clones and leaves some out. The data contain 250,000 to 300,000 clones, approximately 90% of them singletons. The sequencing input was peripheral blood. The receptors stem from a woman aged 40 to 49 who had recovered from COVID-19.

This clone has only one observation. V usage is TRBV27 and J usage is TRBJ1-5, with D hard to call. Trimming took 7 bases from V and 6 from J, leaving 19 bases between them. This CDR3 has 15 residues. Germline values: CDR1 MNHEY, CDR2 SMNVEV (reference sequence). CDR3 nucleotide sequence: TGTGCCAGCACCCAGCGGGGTGCTCGGGGTCAGCCCCAGCATTTT. Protein product: CASTQRGARGQPQHF.

This clone was recorded a few times. V usage is TRBV27 and J usage is TRBJ1-5; D is undetermined. This CDR3 contains 14 residues. Germline V gene sequence: CDR1 MNHEY, CDR2 SMNVEV (reference sequence). Trimming took off 0 bases at V and 2 bases at J, with 5 bases between the two ends. The CDR3 nucleotides read TGTGCCAGCAGTTTATCGCGGGGCAATCAGCCCCAGCATTTT. This codes for CASSLSRGNQPQHF.

In its sample, this clone was seen a few times. This chain uses TRBV7-9 with TRBJ2-7; 10 nucleotides agree with TRBD1. V was pared by 4 bases and J by 4 bases, with 7 bases of the junction left unmatched. Per the germline V gene, CDR1 is SEHNR and CDR2 is FQNEAQ (reference sequence). CDR3 length: 15 residues. The CDR3 here is CASSSTTGGLYEQYF. CDR3 nucleotide sequence: TGTGCCAGCAGCTCAACGACAGGGGGCTTATACGAGCAGTACTTC.

The rearrangement uses TRBV5-4 and TRBJ2-2, with TRBD1 matching 8 bases. The CDR3 is 16 residues long. J lost 6 bases, V lost 4 bases, and 11 bases had no gene match. Per germline, CDR1 SGHNT and CDR2 YYREEE (reference sequence). The CDR3 DNA follows: TGTGCCAGCAGCCCCCCGGGGGACAGGAGGGCCGGGGAGCTGTTTTTT. Its translation: CASSPPGDRRAGELFF. The full variable domain, rest sourced from reference TRBV5-4 and TRBJ2-2, is ETGVTQSPTHLIKTRGQQVTLRCSSQSGHNTVSWYQQALGQGPQFIFQYYREEENGRGNFPPRFSGLQFPNYSSELNVNALELDDSALYLCASSPPGDRRAGELFFGEGSRLTVL.

The rearrangement joins TRBV5-1 to TRBJ2-5; 7 positions agree with TRBD2. Germline V gene data show CDR1 as SGHRS and CDR2 as YFSETQ. V lost 0 bases, J lost 5 bases, and 7 bases stayed unmatched. The CDR3 has 15 residues. As DNA, the CDR3 is TGCGCCAGCAGCTTGGGCCAACGGGGGGTGGAGACCCAGTACTTC. As protein: CASSLGQRGVETQYF.

The chain carries TRBV5-4 and TRBJ2-1, with a tentative D call TRBD1 (7 bases). The CDR3 is 13 amino acids. V gave up 4 bases and J gave up 9 bases, with 14 bases separating them. CDR1 is SGHNT, CDR2 YYREEE, per germline (reference sequence). The CDR3: CASSGGGFGEQFF. CDR3 sequence (DNA): TGTGCCAGCAGCGGAGGGGGCTTTGGTGAGCAGTTCTTC.

The genes are TRBV14 and TRBJ2-5, with a tentative D call TRBD1 (6 bases). Trimming stripped 4 bases from V and 1 base from J, with 10 bases between. CDR3 size: 14 residues. CDR1 is SGHDN, CDR2 FVKESK, per germline. The CDR3 sequence: CASSPTGSQETQYF. Written as DNA, the CDR3 is TGTGCCAGCAGCCCCACAGGGTCCCAAGAGACCCAGTACTTC.

The chain links TRBV7-9 to TRBJ1-1; D remains unclear. Germline V gene data show CDR1 as SEHNR and CDR2 as FQNEAQ (reference sequence). Trimming removed 4 bases from V and 3 bases from J, with 12 bases in between. The CDR3 runs 14 residues. The CDR3 bases are TGTGCCAGCAGCTGGCCACCACTATACACTGAAGCTTTCTTT. Its protein is CASSWPPLYTEAFF.

This clone was seen only once. V is TRBV27 and J is TRBJ2-2; 15 bases align to TRBD2. J gave up 6 bases and V 1 base, and 12 bases lay outside the gene matches. This CDR3 spans 20 amino acids. Germline values: CDR1 MNHEY, CDR2 SMNVEV (reference sequence). This CDR3 is CASSLWGLAGGPGGAGELFF. CDR3 DNA sequence: TGTGCCAGCAGTTTATGGGGACTAGCGGGAGGCCCGGGGGGGGCCGGGGAGCTGTTTTTT.

This clone was detected once. The chain carries TRBV11-2 and TRBJ2-7, with D possibly TRBD1 on 5 matching bases. Trimming took off 0 bases at V and 0 bases at J, with 9 bases between the two ends. CDR3 size: 15 residues. Germline lookup yields CDR1 SGHAT and CDR2 FQNNGV. DNA of the CDR3: TGTGCCAGCAGCTTAGATGGGGCAGGCTCCTACGAGCAGTACGTC. It is translated as CASSLDGAGSYEQYV.

J is TRBJ2-5 and V is TRBV19; TRBD2 agrees at 9 bases. The V gene's germline CDR1 is LNHDA and CDR2 SQIVND (reference sequence). Unmatched junction bases numbered 11, after V lost 6 bases and J lost 3 bases. The CDR3 covers 16 residues. The DNA for the CDR3 is TGTGCCAGTAGAGCGGGTGCTAGCGGGAATGAAGAGACCCAGTACTTC. Its protein is CASRAGASGNEETQYF. Based on the CDR3 plus reference TRBV19 and TRBJ2-5, the full variable domain is DGGITQSPKYLFRKEGQNVTLSCEQNLNHDAMYWYRQDPGQGLRLIYYSQIVNDFQKGDIAEGYSVSREKKESFPLTVTSAQKNPTAFYLCASRAGASGNEETQYFGPGTRLLVL.

The chain joins TRBV6-6 to TRBJ1-2; 10 bases line up with TRBD1. In germline, CDR1 is MNHNY, CDR2 SVGAGI (reference sequence). J gave up 2 bases and V 11 bases, and 5 bases lay outside the gene matches. The CDR3 has 13 amino acids. The CDR3 loop is CAATGQGNYGYTF. The CDR3 DNA reads as TGTGCCGCGACGGGACAGGGGAACTATGGCTACACCTTC.

The chain carries TRBV7-9 and TRBJ1-1, with a possible D match to TRBD1 (5 bases). Per germline, CDR1 SEHNR and CDR2 FQNEAQ (reference sequence). Trimming cost V 5 bases and J 3 bases, with 13 bases left between them. This CDR3 comprises 14 residues. The CDR3 nucleotides are TGTGCCAGCAGCCCCCGGAGGGGCGACACTGAAGCTTTCTTT. This encodes CASSPRRGDTEAFF.

With regard to this clone: The same CDR3 can be traced to other DNA sequences in this sample. J is TRBJ1-5 and V is TRBV9, with a possible D match to TRBD1 (5 bases). The CDR3 sequence is 15 residues long. V lost 2 bases and J 4 bases, leaving 13 bases between the germline ends. Per the germline V gene, CDR1 is SGDLS and CDR2 is YYNGEE. The CDR3 here is CASSVGPGGNQPQHF. Written as DNA, the CDR3 is TGTGCCAGCAGCGTTGGGCCCGGGGGAAATCAGCCCCAGCATTTT. Full variable domain (rest looked up from reference TRBV9 and TRBJ1-5): DSGVTQTPKHLITATGQRVTLRCSPRSGDLSVYWYQQSLDQGLQFLIQYYNGEERAKGNILERFSAQQFPDLHSELNLSSLELGDSALYFCASSVGPGGNQPQHFGDGTRLSIL.

J is TRBJ1-1 and V is TRBV5-8; D ambiguous. The CDR3 runs to 14 residues. The germline V gene has CDR1 SGHTS and CDR2 YDEGEE. V lost 1 base to trimming and J lost 4 bases, with 11 bases between them. The CDR3, as DNA: TGTGCCAGCAGCTTGCGGCCCCGCGGCACTGAAGCTTTCTTT. It encodes CASSLRPRGTEAFF.

This clone showed up just once. The chain employs TRBV29-1 and TRBJ2-7; D might be TRBD1 (5 bases). The CDR3 has 12 amino acids. Germline V gene data show CDR1 as SQVTM and CDR2 as ANQGSEA. The V end lost 4 bases, the J end lost 2 bases, and 9 bases lay between the germline ends. Written as DNA, the CDR3 is TGCAGCGTTGTTCAGGGCACCTACGAGCAGTACTTC. Its translation: CSVVQGTYEQYF.